This is a list of T cell receptor beta chains from one sample in a study of identical twins. MiXCR was run by TCRdb on the 5' RACE reads, yielding one entry per CDR3 protein. Of hundreds of thousands of distinct CDR3 sequences in the sample, over 9% were seen once. These data also featured in a second study, about yellow fever vaccine responses in identical twins.

The specimen was PBMCs. The receptor set was obtained from a woman aged 18-29 years in good health. CDR3s include the opening cysteine and the closing phenylalanine or tryptophan. The order of the fields is J gene, clone size, D gene, V gene, CDR3 DNA, CDR3 protein. A D gene is named only where the DNA matches it firmly. For some rows the clone size is stated as once, few or many, or as a class when expanded; others skip it.

J: TRBJ2-3
size: NA
D: NA
V: TRBV18
DNA: TGTGCCAGCTCACCACGAAGCGCTGATACGCAGTATTTT
CDR3: CASSPRSADTQYF

J: TRBJ1-3
size: few
D: NA
V: TRBV3-1
DNA: TGTGCCAGCAGCCAAGATGAGGGGCGTTCGTCCATATATTTT
CDR3: CASSQDEGRSSIYF

J: TRBJ2-2
size: few
D: NA
V: TRBV12-3/TRBV12-4
DNA: TGTGCCAGCAGTTTGGGTGGGGCGGTCGACACCGGGGAGCTGTTTTTT
CDR3: CASSLGGAVDTGELFF

J: TRBJ1-2
size: few
D: TRBD1
V: TRBV28
DNA: TGTGCCAGCAGTTTCAGGGGGCTAGATGGCTACACCTTC
CDR3: CASSFRGLDGYTF

J: TRBJ2-3
size: few
D: TRBD2
V: TRBV12-3/TRBV12-4
DNA: TGTGCCAGCAGTTTCGAAGCCCTAGCGGGAGGTACGCAGTATTTT
CDR3: CASSFEALAGGTQYF

J: TRBJ2-1
size: NA
D: TRBD2
V: TRBV29-1
DNA: TGCAGCGTTGGGGACTACTTATCTCAGATCTTC
CDR3: CSVGDYLSQIF

J: TRBJ1-1
size: many
D: NA
V: TRBV28
DNA: TGTGCCAGCAGTTTCGACATCGAAGCTTTCTTT
CDR3: CASSFDIEAFF

J: TRBJ2-3
size: NA
D: NA
V: TRBV4-1
DNA: TGCGCCAGCGGTCCGAGCACAGATACGCAGTATTTT
CDR3: CASGPSTDTQYF

J: TRBJ2-1
size: few
D: NA
V: TRBV7-6
DNA: TGTGCCAGCAGCCCGACCTGGGGGGCTGAGCAGTTCTTC
CDR3: CASSPTWGAEQFF

J: TRBJ1-1
size: few
D: NA
V: TRBV3-1
DNA: TGTGCCAGCAGCCAAGATTCGTGGGAGAACACTGAAGCTTTCTTT
CDR3: CASSQDSWENTEAFF

J: TRBJ2-1
size: few
D: TRBD2
V: TRBV15
DNA: TGTGCCACCAGCAGCGTACTAGCGGTACCTTTACGCTCCTACAATGAGCAGTTCTTC
CDR3: CATSSVLAVPLRSYNEQFF

J: TRBJ2-1
size: few
D: NA
V: TRBV3-1
DNA: TGTGCCAGCAGCCAAGATCTTCCAGGGGGGAGCTCCTACAATGAGCAGTTCTTC
CDR3: CASSQDLPGGSSYNEQFF

J: TRBJ1-2
size: NA
D: TRBD1
V: TRBV28
DNA: TGTGCCAGCAGTTTGTGGGACAGGGCCTATGGCTACACCTTC
CDR3: CASSLWDRAYGYTF

J: TRBJ2-3
size: NA
D: NA
V: TRBV12-3/TRBV12-4
DNA: TGTGCCAGCAGTCGGGACGGCGGGGCGCAGTATTTT
CDR3: CASSRDGGAQYF

J: TRBJ1-5
size: few
D: NA
V: TRBV20-1
DNA: TGCAGTGCTCGTAGGACAGCCGGGGGCAATCAGCCCCAGCATTTT
CDR3: CSARRTAGGNQPQHF

J: TRBJ2-2
size: NA
D: NA
V: TRBV7-9
DNA: TGTGCCAGCAGCTTTCCCGGGGATGCCACCGGGGAGCTGTTTTTT
CDR3: CASSFPGDATGELFF

J: TRBJ2-7
size: NA
D: NA
V: TRBV20-1
DNA: TGCAGTGCTAGAGATGCGAGTTTGAACACCTACGAGCAGTACTTC
CDR3: CSARDASLNTYEQYF

J: TRBJ1-4
size: many
D: NA
V: TRBV24-1
DNA: TGTGCCACCCCCCCGCGGACGGGGGGAAAACTGTTTTTT
CDR3: CATPPRTGGKLFF

J: TRBJ2-7
size: NA
D: NA
V: TRBV6-2/TRBV6-3
DNA: TGTGCCAGCAGTTATGGTCTCTACGAGCAGTACTTC
CDR3: CASSYGLYEQYF

J: TRBJ2-1
size: few
D: TRBD2
V: TRBV5-1
DNA: TGCGCCAGCAGCTTGGACCCCGTTCTAGCGGGAGACAGTGAGCAGTTCTTC
CDR3: CASSLDPVLAGDSEQFF

J: TRBJ1-5
size: NA
D: NA
V: TRBV20-1
DNA: TGCAGTGCTATTGCCGGGACGGTGAGCAATCAGCCCCAGCATTTT
CDR3: CSAIAGTVSNQPQHF

J: TRBJ2-1
size: NA
D: TRBD2
V: TRBV7-3
DNA: TGTGCCAGCAAATATGAGTGGGGCGGGGGTATGGGTAATGAGCAGTTCTTC
CDR3: CASKYEWGGGMGNEQFF

J: TRBJ2-3
size: many
D: TRBD1
V: TRBV24-1
DNA: TGTGCCACCAGTGACCCGGGACAGGGGTTCGATACGCAGTATTTT
CDR3: CATSDPGQGFDTQYF

J: TRBJ2-1
size: NA
D: TRBD2
V: TRBV20-1
DNA: TGCAGTGCTAGGTTTTCGGAGGGGGTAGGACTAGCGGACTACAATGAGCAGTTCTTC
CDR3: CSARFSEGVGLADYNEQFF

J: TRBJ2-3
size: few
D: NA
V: TRBV20-1
DNA: TGCAGTGCTATCTCGTTCGGGGGCACAGATACGCAGTATTTT
CDR3: CSAISFGGTDTQYF

J: TRBJ2-2
size: few
D: NA
V: TRBV5-1
DNA: TGCGCCAGCAGCCTTGCTTTCGGAAACACCGGGGAGCTGTTTTTT
CDR3: CASSLAFGNTGELFF

J: TRBJ1-3
size: many
D: NA
V: TRBV2
DNA: TGTGCCAGCAACCCACAGGGCTCTGGAAACACCATATATTTT
CDR3: CASNPQGSGNTIYF

J: TRBJ1-6
size: NA
D: NA
V: TRBV6-1
DNA: TGTGCCAGCAGTATTAGGACTGTGGTAAATTCACCCCTCCACTTT
CDR3: CASSIRTVVNSPLHF

J: TRBJ1-1
size: many
D: NA
V: TRBV10-3
DNA: TGTGCCACCAAGACGCCCGCCACTGAAGCTTTCTTT
CDR3: CATKTPATEAFF